A single sample is the source of the 21 T cell receptor beta chains below, sequenced in a study of T-cell reconstitution after alpha-beta-depleted transplantation in children. TCRbeta library preparation incorporated unique molecular identifiers. TCRdb re-derived calls from the PCR reads in MiXCR, one entry per CDR3 protein. The sample records about 16,000 distinct CDR3 sequences, less than 9.5% being singletons. This material consisted of PBMCs, mostly from graft donor cells, taken 60 days after TCRalphabeta/CD19-depleted stem cell transplant. These receptors all come from a boy under two years old who had a stem cell transplant for Wiskott-Aldrich syndrome, so the T cells may come from the graft donor.

This clonotype was detected only a few times. The chain carries TRBV12-3 or TRBV12-4 and TRBJ2-3; D may be TRBD2 (5 bases). The CDR3 contains 17 residues. Trimming pared 3 bases from V and 5 bases from J, leaving 21 bases between. CDR3 protein: CASSFPGRPPPGDTQYF. CDR3 DNA: TGTGCCAGCAGTTTTCCGGGAAGACCACCGCCGGGAGATACGCAGTATTTT.

This rearrangement joins TRBV2 to TRBJ2-7, with D unresolved. The germline CDR1 and CDR2 sequences are SNHLY and FYNNEI. Trimming left V 4 bases short and J 4 bases short, with 17 bases between. The CDR3 consists of 15 residues. The CDR3 region has the DNA TGTGCCAGCAGTGTCTCTTCAGACCAAGGGTACGAGCAGTACTTC. Translation: CASSVSSDQGYEQYF.

This clonotype came up many times. V and J are TRBV10-3 and TRBJ2-1; the D gene could be TRBD1 or TRBD2 (6 bases each). Trimming removed 11 bases at V and 0 bases at J, with 17 bases between. The length of the CDR3 is 15 residues. CDR1 and CDR2 from the germline V gene are ENHRY and SYGVKD. CDR3 sequence reads: CAVGAGSTSYNEQFF. CDR3 in DNA: TGTGCCGTGGGGGCGGGGTCGACCTCCTACAATGAGCAGTTCTTC.

The V and J genes are TRBV7-8 and TRBJ2-7, with 10 bases aligning to TRBD2. CDR1 and CDR2 (germline): SGHVS, FQNEAQ. The trim removed 5 bases at V and 3 bases at J, leaving 10 bases unmatched. The CDR3 loop spans 16 amino acids. This CDR3 is CASSPRGLANHYEQYF. DNA of the CDR3: TGTGCCAGCAGCCCCCGGGGACTAGCGAACCACTACGAGCAGTACTTC.

V gene TRBV3-1 combines with J gene TRBJ2-3, with a weak D call TRBD1 (5 bases). The germline V gene encodes CDR1 LGHDT and CDR2 YNNKEL (reference sequence). The CDR3 extends over 16 amino acids. The V end was cut by 0 bases, the J end by 1 base, with 11 bases between. The CDR3 protein is CASSQEKGPGTDTQYF. The CDR3 region has the DNA TGTGCCAGCAGCCAAGAGAAGGGGCCAGGCACAGATACGCAGTATTTT.

This clonotype was seen a handful of times. Written as DNA, the CDR3 is TGTGCCACCTTTCCGGGACGGGAACAAGAGACCCAGTACTTC. Protein: CATFPGREQETQYF. The V call is TRBV24-1, the J call TRBJ2-5; D could derive from TRBD1 or TRBD2 (5 bases each). CDR3 size: 14 residues. Trimming shortened V by 9 bases and J by 2 bases, and 15 bases separated the two germline ends. Germline CDR1 is KGHDR and CDR2 is SFDVKD.

This clonotype appeared many times. J is TRBJ1-4 and V is TRBV7-9; D may be TRBD1 (6 bases). The CDR3 spans 15 residues. Germline V gene sequence: CDR1 SEHNR, CDR2 FQNEAQ (reference sequence). Deletions cut 2 bases from V and 0 bases from J, with 7 bases between. The CDR3 region has the DNA TGTGCCAGCAGCTTACGACAGGCAACTAATGAAAAACTGTTTTTT. This sequence encodes CASSLRQATNEKLFF.

The sample holds many counts of this clonotype. V usage is TRBV3-1 and J usage is TRBJ2-2; 7 bases line up with TRBD1. The ends lost 4 bases at V and 4 bases at J; junction bases unmatched: 6. The germline gives CDR1 LGHDT, CDR2 YNNKEL (reference sequence). This CDR3 spans 15 amino acids. The CDR3 DNA is TGTGCCAGCAGCCTCCGACAGGGTTCCACCGGGGAGCTGTTTTTT. Protein product: CASSLRQGSTGELFF.

This chain connects TRBV30 to TRBJ1-1; D not resolved. The CDR3 has 13 amino acids. Germline loops: CDR1 GTSNPN, CDR2 SVGIG (reference sequence). The germline V and J ends were trimmed by 8 bases and 5 bases, with 18 bases remaining between them. The DNA of the CDR3 is TGTGCCCGGTCTAGGAGAAGGGATACTGAAGCTTTCTTT. As protein: CARSRRRDTEAFF.

This clonotype was seen repeatedly, ten times or more. The chain employs TRBV4-2 and TRBJ2-5, with 7 bases that match TRBD1. The CDR3 has 15 amino acids. J was trimmed by 3 bases and V by 4 bases; bases with no gene match: 8. CDR1 is LGHNA and CDR2 is YNFKEQ in the germline V gene. For the CDR3, the DNA is TGTGCCAGCAGCCGGGGGAACAGGGGCGAAGAGACCCAGTACTTC. Translating gives CASSRGNRGEETQYF.

Ten or more counts support this clonotype. The chain joins TRBV20-1 to TRBJ2-1; 8 bases fit TRBD2. J lost 6 bases, V lost 7 bases, and 5 bases had no gene match. This CDR3 is 12 amino acids long. Germline CDR1 and CDR2: DFQATT and SNEGSKA (reference sequence). As DNA, the CDR3 is TGCAGTGAGAGCCGGGGGGGCAATGAGCAGTTCTTC. Its translation: CSESRGGNEQFF.

In this sample, this clonotype turned up many times. This sequence joins TRBV20-1 and TRBJ2-1; tentative D call: TRBD2 (6 bases). The V gene lost 6 bases and the J gene lost 0 bases, with 12 bases spanning the gap. Germline V gives CDR1 DFQATT, CDR2 SNEGSKA (reference sequence). The CDR3 covers 14 residues. The chain's CDR3 is CSAEHGSSYNEQFF. CDR3 nucleotides: TGCAGTGCCGAGCACGGGAGCTCCTACAATGAGCAGTTCTTC.

This clonotype occurred many times. This sequence joins TRBV12-3 or TRBV12-4 and TRBJ1-2; 9 bases match TRBD1. V shed 5 bases and J 2 bases; nucleotides not matched to a gene: 6. The CDR3 totals 15 residues. In DNA, the CDR3 is TGTGCCAGCAGTCCGGACAGGGGAGGAAACTATGGCTACACCTTC. It specifies CASSPDRGGNYGYTF.

Within the sample, this clonotype is medium-sized (0.01 to 0.1%). The V and J genes are TRBV28 and TRBJ1-6; D may be TRBD1 (5 bases). V lost 6 bases, J lost 11 bases, and 11 bases lay in between. CDR1 is MDHEN and CDR2 is SYDVKM in the germline V gene. The CDR3 runs to 12 residues. In nucleotides, the CDR3 is TGTGCCAGCAGCCCCCGGGACGCACCCCTCCACTTT. This codes for CASSPRDAPLHF.

In its sample, this clonotype was seen a few times. This sequence joins TRBV29-1 and TRBJ1-1; D gene ambiguous. This CDR3 has 14 residues. CDR1 is SQVTM, CDR2 ANQGSEA, per germline. V was shortened by 7 bases and J by 1 base, with 16 bases between the two germline ends. CDR3 coding DNA: TGCAGCGCTGGGCTAGGTGGCGGGAACACTGAAGCTTTCTTT. It specifies CSAGLGGGNTEAFF.

In its sample, this clonotype was seen many times. The rearrangement joins TRBV5-1 to TRBJ2-1, with D possibly matching TRBD1 (5 bases). Looked up from germline, CDR1 is SGHRS and CDR2 is YFSETQ. The CDR3 spans 14 residues. V lost 7 bases and J 4 bases, leaving 15 bases between the germline ends. CDR3 bases: TGCGCCAGCTCTTGCCTAGGGGTATACAATGAGCAGTTCTTC. Translated, it gives CASSCLGVYNEQFF.

This clonotype was counted many times. The CDR3 DNA reads TGTGCCAGCAGTGAAGCAAGGGCCAACGATGAGCAGTTCTTC. Translation gives CASSEARANDEQFF. This sequence joins TRBV6-1 and TRBJ2-1; D is ambiguous. V lost 0 bases and J lost 8, with 11 bases in between. The CDR3 totals 14 residues. Germline-derived CDR1 and CDR2 are MNHNS and SASEGT.

This clonotype has only a few counts. The rearrangement uses TRBV11-1 and TRBJ2-4, with D perhaps matching TRBD1 or TRBD2 (7 bases each). V lost 3 bases and J 0 bases, leaving 18 bases between the germline ends. Per the germline V gene, CDR1 is SGHAT and CDR2 is FQDESV (reference sequence). The CDR3 is 18 amino acids. DNA of the CDR3: TGTGCCAGCAGCTTTGAGCGGGGACAGACCTTAGCCAAAAACATTCAGTACTTC. Protein product: CASSFERGQTLAKNIQYF.

In its sample, this clonotype was seen many times. This sequence joins TRBV20-1 and TRBJ2-3; 10 bases match TRBD2. Per the germline V gene, CDR1 is DFQATT and CDR2 is SNEGSKA (reference sequence). V lost 0 bases and J lost 5; bases outside the gene matches: 11. CDR3 length equals 17 residues. For the CDR3, the DNA is TGCAGTGCTAGAGATCCGGCTAGCGGGAGTCATAGAGATACGCAGTATTTT. Translated: CSARDPASGSHRDTQYF.

This clonotype was recorded many times. The V and J genes are TRBV7-2 and TRBJ2-5, with D possibly called TRBD1 or TRBD2 (5 bases each). The length of the CDR3 is 15 residues. Germline V gene data show CDR1 as SGHTA and CDR2 as FQGNSA. Trimming pared 5 bases from V and 4 bases from J, leaving 17 bases between. The CDR3 here is CASSPRREFRETQYF. The CDR3 DNA reads TGTGCCAGCAGCCCGCGCAGGGAGTTTCGAGAGACCCAGTACTTC.

This clonotype has a count of ten or more. This chain connects TRBV15 to TRBJ2-7, with a weak D call TRBD2 (6 bases). The V end was cut by 3 bases, the J end by 0 bases, with 6 bases between. This CDR3 spans 13 amino acids. Looked up from germline, CDR1 is LNHNV and CDR2 is YYDKDF (reference sequence). Here the CDR3 DNA reads TGTGCCACCAGCAGGGGGGGCTCCTACGAGCAGTACTTC. Its protein is CATSRGGSYEQYF.